Sequencing of this TCR beta chain was carried out in a study of blood T cell repertoires in COVID-19. Turning to the study itself: Sites in the United States, Italy and Spain provided acute and convalescent COVID-19 samples.

Assay: immunoSEQ multiplex PCR; the TCRdb copy retains only in-frame clones and omits some. Of about 330,000 clones in the sample, 65% to 90% were seen once. J lost 4 bases, V lost 3 bases, and 10 bases had no gene match. CDR1 is SGHRS, CDR2 YFSETQ, per germline. This CDR3 is 15 amino acids long. The TCR was taken from a human donor in a cohort sampled during active COVID-19. The V gene is TRBV5-1, the J gene TRBJ2-7, with TRBD1 identical over 7 bases. The material sequenced was peripheral blood. The CDR3 region has the DNA TGCGCCAGCAGCTCTCGACAGGGAGCTGTTTACGAGCAGTACTTC. It specifies CASSSRQGAVYEQYF. Supplemented by reference TRBV5-1 and TRBJ2-7, the full variable domain reads KAGVTQTPRYLIKTRGQQVTLSCSPISGHRSVSWYQQTPGQGLQFLFEYFSETQRNKGNFPGRFSGRQFSNSRSEMNVSTLELGDSALYLCASSSRQGAVYEQYFGPGTRLTVT.